This is a list of T cell receptor beta chains from one sample in a study of cytomegalovirus exposure and HLA in healthy donors. The table came from immunoSEQ multiplex PCR; TCRdb's copy has only in-frame clones and leaves some out. The sample yields about 140,000 clones, around 68% seen once. The sample taken for sequencing was PBMCs. These receptors were taken from a man aged 30-40 years in good health and CMV-seropositive. Each CDR3 is given without its conserved first and last residue. Size is stated for part of the rows, as once, few or many counts, or as a class when the clone is expanded.

TRBJ2-2 TRBV7-2 NA ASSPLGELF
TRBJ2-5 TRBV30 once AWRPGVGETQY
TRBJ2-3 TRBV2 NA ASSEYRRLEGLDTQY
TRBJ1-6 TRBV5-1 once ASSLLSRDSGSNSPLH
TRBJ2-7 TRBV5-1 NA ASSAMDRSYEQY
TRBJ2-5 TRBV7-9 NA ASSLNRGRETQY
TRBJ1-1 TRBV9 NA ASSARDYSEAF
TRBJ2-7 TRBV5-4 NA ASSLDRDYEQY
TRBJ2-5 TRBV2 NA ASSISGQGGLTLYEQY
TRBJ2-2 TRBV18 NA ASSPLERTGELF
TRBJ2-7 TRBV7-3 NA ASSSPGLGGEQY
TRBJ2-7 TRBV15 NA ATSSGGRSYEQY
TRBJ1-2 TRBV7-2 NA ASSSGQGGYYGYT
TRBJ1-4 TRBV28 NA ASSFASATNEKLF
TRBJ2-3 TRBV5-1 NA ASSLAAGVGDTQY
TRBJ2-1 TRBV2 NA ASTPERREF
TRBJ1-1 TRBV18 NA ASSPREGRGTEAF